These 4 T cell receptor beta chains were all obtained from the same sample, sequenced in a study of molecular identifiers for immune sequencing clone quantification. Using its own MiXCR run on the PCR reads, TCRdb lists one record per CDR3 protein. The sample carries around 100,000 distinct CDR3 sequences, roughly 34% recorded once. The sequenced sample consisted of naive CD8+ T cells from blood, with Jurkat cell RNA spiked in. Noted subset: FACS-sorted CD8+CD4-CCR7+CD45RA+ naive T cells. The origin of the receptors is a human donor in good health. Some libraries in this study had Jurkat cell RNA spiked in.

V usage is TRBV28 and J usage is TRBJ2-1; the D is unclear. CDR1 is MDHEN and CDR2 is SYDVKM in the germline V gene. The CDR3 is made up of 15 amino acids. Between the trimmed V and J ends, which lost 1 base and 3 bases, there was a span of 10 bases. The DNA of the CDR3 is TGTGCCAGCAGTTTATCGTATACTATCTACAATGAGCAGTTCTTC. Protein: CASSLSYTIYNEQFF.

The genes are TRBV7-2 and TRBJ1-5; D ambiguous. The CDR3 contains 15 residues. The V and J ends lost 0 bases and 0 bases respectively, with 6 bases between them. The V gene's germline CDR1 is SGHTA and CDR2 FQGNSA. The CDR3 here is CASSLARYSNQPQHF. DNA of the CDR3: TGTGCCAGCAGCTTAGCTAGGTATAGCAATCAGCCCCAGCATTTT.

With regard to this clonotype: Since a much larger clone is just one base distant, this may be a read error. V and J are TRBV5-1 and TRBJ2-5, with D possibly TRBD2 on 6 matching bases. Looked up from germline, CDR1 is SGHRS and CDR2 is YFSETQ. V was clipped by 0 bases and J by 9 bases, with 24 bases between them. This CDR3 has 17 amino acids. CDR3 protein: CASSLASPPGNREPQYF. For the CDR3, the DNA is TGCGCCAGCAGCTTGGCCTCACCACCAGGGAATCGGGAGCCCCAGTACTTC.

The gene calls are TRBV29-1 and TRBJ2-2, with 8 nucleotides matching TRBD1. The germline gives CDR1 SQVTM, CDR2 ANQGSEA. V was pared by 7 bases and J by 5 bases, with 6 bases of the junction left unmatched. The CDR3 runs to 13 residues. This chain's CDR3 is CSAEQGGTGELFF. In DNA form, the CDR3 reads TGCAGCGCAGAACAGGGGGGTACCGGGGAGCTGTTTTTT.